This TCR beta chain emerged from a study of T cells of healthy individuals. The germline V gene encodes CDR1 SGHDT and CDR2 YYEEEE. The CDR3 contains 13 residues. V gave up 2 bases and J gave up 14 bases, with 17 bases separating them. Turning to this clonotype: A read error may be the cause here, since a much bigger clone is one base away.

TCRdb re-derived calls from the 5' RACE reads in MiXCR, one entry per CDR3 protein. The table shows over 95,000 distinct CDR3 sequences, with 17% occurring only once. The receptor was isolated from a human donor in good health. This chain links TRBV5-6 with TRBJ2-1; D is possibly TRBD1 or TRBD2 (5 bases each). The CDR3 DNA reads TGTGCCAGCAGCTTCCACAGGATAAGGGAGAAGTTCTTC. This encodes CASSFHRIREKFF.